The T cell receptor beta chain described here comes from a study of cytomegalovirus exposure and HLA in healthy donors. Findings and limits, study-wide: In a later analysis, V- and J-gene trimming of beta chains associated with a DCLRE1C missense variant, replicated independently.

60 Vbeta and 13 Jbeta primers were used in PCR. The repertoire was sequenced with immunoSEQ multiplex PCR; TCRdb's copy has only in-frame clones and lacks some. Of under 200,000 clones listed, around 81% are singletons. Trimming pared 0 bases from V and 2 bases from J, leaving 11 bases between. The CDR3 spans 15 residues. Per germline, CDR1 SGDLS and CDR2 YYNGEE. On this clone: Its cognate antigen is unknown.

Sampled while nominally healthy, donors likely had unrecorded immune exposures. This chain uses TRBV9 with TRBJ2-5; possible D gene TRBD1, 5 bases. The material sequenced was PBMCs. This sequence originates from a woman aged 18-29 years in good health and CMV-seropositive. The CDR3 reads CASSVGQLRQETQYF. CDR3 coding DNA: TGTGCCAGCAGCGTAGGACAGCTCAGGCAAGAGACCCAGTACTTC.